The rows below give T cell receptor beta chains drawn from one sample of a study of T cell responses to AZD1222 COVID-19 vaccine. The table came from immunoSEQ multiplex PCR; TCRdb's copy has only in-frame clones and leaves some out. The repertoire holds some 120,000 clones, with roughly 89% as singletons. The sample here was peripheral blood, taken on day 0 of AZD1222 vaccination. Source of these receptors: an adult in good health. Each CDR3 is given with its conserved first and last residue. Each record gives: V gene, J gene, D gene, clone size, CDR3 protein, CDR3 DNA. A D gene is named only where the DNA matches it firmly. Clone size appears in some rows only: once, few, many, or a class for an expanded clone.

V: TRBV10-1; J: TRBJ2-5; D: NA; size: NA; CDR3: CASSTTGKTQYF; DNA: TGCGCCAGCAGTACTACAGGAAAGACCCAGTACTTC
V: TRBV6-1; J: TRBJ2-7; D: TRBD2; size: NA; CDR3: CASSEGGTSGSGEQYF; DNA: TGTGCCAGCAGTGAAGGGGGGACTAGCGGGAGCGGCGAGCAGTACTTC
V: TRBV10-3; J: TRBJ2-7; D: TRBD2; size: NA; CDR3: CAISESNLQPGLAGGTYYEQYF; DNA: TGTGCCATCAGTGAGTCGAACCTTCAGCCTGGACTAGCGGGAGGGACCTACTACGAGCAGTACTTC
V: TRBV11-2; J: TRBJ2-7; D: TRBD2; size: NA; CDR3: CASSPGLVQYF; DNA: TGTGCCAGCAGCCCAGGACTAGTGCAGTACTTC
V: TRBV7-8; J: TRBJ1-2; D: NA; size: many; CDR3: CASSLVDHGYTF; DNA: TGTGCCAGCAGCTTAGTAGACCATGGCTACACCTTC
V: TRBV19; J: TRBJ2-2; D: NA; size: few; CDR3: CASSGGATGELFF; DNA: TGTGCCAGTAGTGGCGGGGCCACCGGGGAGCTGTTTTTT
V: TRBV20-1; J: TRBJ1-1; D: NA; size: NA; CDR3: CSAARNEAFF; DNA: TGCAGTGCTGCCCGAAACGAAGCTTTCTTT
V: TRBV29-1; J: TRBJ1-1; D: NA; size: NA; CDR3: CSVAGGVNTEAFF; DNA: TGCAGCGTTGCGGGAGGAGTGAACACTGAAGCTTTCTTT
V: TRBV7-9; J: TRBJ2-4; D: NA; size: once; CDR3: CASSQSRGIAKNIQYF; DNA: TGTGCCAGCAGCCAATCCAGGGGAATAGCCAAAAACATTCAGTACTTC
V: TRBV5-5; J: TRBJ2-3; D: TRBD1; size: NA; CDR3: CASSLAQGADTQYF; DNA: TGTGCCAGCAGCTTGGCCCAGGGGGCAGATACGCAGTATTTT
V: TRBV30; J: TRBJ1-5; D: NA; size: once; CDR3: CAWKASDSQPQHF; DNA: TGTGCCTGGAAGGCCTCAGACTCTCAGCCCCAGCATTTT
V: TRBV1; J: TRBJ1-2; D: NA; size: NA; CDR3: CTSSQGGWDNYGYTF; DNA: TGCACCAGCAGCCAAGGGGGGTGGGATAACTATGGCTACACCTTC
V: TRBV3-1/TRBV3-2; J: TRBJ1-2; D: TRBD1; size: once; CDR3: CASSQGATGNYGYTF; DNA: TGTGCCAGCAGCCAAGGGGCGACAGGGAACTATGGCTACACCTTC
V: TRBV2; J: TRBJ2-7; D: NA; size: NA; CDR3: CVTGRGAYEQYF; DNA: TGTGTCACAGGGAGGGGTGCCTACGAGCAGTACTTC
V: TRBV18; J: TRBJ2-3; D: NA; size: NA; CDR3: CASSPPGLEGTQYF; DNA: TGTGCCAGCTCACCACCGGGGCTAGAGGGTACGCAGTATTTT
V: TRBV29-1; J: TRBJ2-1; D: TRBD2; size: NA; CDR3: CSVASGSYEQFF; DNA: TGCAGCGTTGCTAGCGGGAGCTATGAGCAGTTCTTC
V: TRBV7-9; J: TRBJ2-7; D: NA; size: NA; CDR3: CASSSGSGPFSYEQYF; DNA: TGTGCCAGCAGCTCCGGATCGGGACCCTTCTCCTACGAGCAGTACTTC
V: TRBV10-3; J: TRBJ2-4; D: NA; size: NA; CDR3: CAISGPPGLAKNIQYF; DNA: TGTGCCATCAGTGGGCCCCCAGGGCTAGCCAAAAACATTCAGTACTTC
V: TRBV5-4; J: TRBJ1-2; D: TRBD1; size: NA; CDR3: CASSQKDRGRANYGYTF; DNA: TGTGCCAGCAGCCAAAAAGACAGGGGACGAGCTAACTATGGCTACACCTTC
V: TRBV11-2; J: TRBJ2-1; D: NA; size: NA; CDR3: CASSPSLVRRERHNEQFF; DNA: TGTGCCAGCAGCCCATCCCTCGTCCGTCGGGAGAGACACAATGAGCAGTTCTTC
V: TRBV30; J: TRBJ2-5; D: TRBD2; size: NA; CDR3: CAWEAGALGETQYF; DNA: TGTGCCTGGGAAGCGGGAGCTTTAGGGGAGACCCAGTACTTC
V: TRBV7-9; J: TRBJ1-2; D: TRBD1; size: NA; CDR3: CASSLTGGVSGYTF; DNA: TGTGCCAGCAGCTTAACAGGGGGGGTGAGTGGCTACACCTTC
V: TRBV7-2; J: TRBJ1-1; D: NA; size: NA; CDR3: CASTPYRGSSKNTEAFF; DNA: TGTGCCAGCACCCCCTATAGGGGCAGTAGTAAGAACACTGAAGCTTTCTTT
V: TRBV18; J: TRBJ1-5; D: NA; size: NA; CDR3: CASSGGASGNQPQHF; DNA: TGTGCCAGCTCTGGGGGGGCGAGTGGCAATCAGCCCCAGCATTTT
V: TRBV27; J: TRBJ2-2; D: TRBD2; size: once; CDR3: CASRLAGGPHNTGELFF; DNA: TGTGCCAGCAGACTAGCGGGGGGCCCTCACAACACCGGGGAGCTGTTTTTT
V: TRBV7-9; J: TRBJ2-5; D: TRBD2; size: NA; CDR3: CASSSGTSGRETQYF; DNA: TGTGCCAGCAGCTCAGGGACTAGCGGGCGAGAGACCCAGTACTTC
V: TRBV30; J: TRBJ1-6; D: NA; size: NA; CDR3: CAWAAGENSPLHF; DNA: TGTGCCTGGGCAGCCGGGGAAAATTCACCCCTCCACTTT
V: TRBV30; J: TRBJ2-7; D: NA; size: NA; CDR3: CAWALGLSYEQYF; DNA: TGTGCCTGGGCCCTGGGACTTTCCTACGAGCAGTACTTC
V: TRBV5-5; J: TRBJ2-7; D: TRBD1; size: NA; CDR3: CASSWGTGAYEQYF; DNA: TGTGCCAGCAGCTGGGGGACAGGTGCCTACGAGCAGTACTTC
V: TRBV7-9; J: TRBJ2-1; D: NA; size: NA; CDR3: CASSFNRVNEQFF; DNA: TGTGCCAGCAGCTTCAACAGGGTCAATGAGCAGTTCTTC
V: TRBV27; J: TRBJ1-1; D: NA; size: NA; CDR3: CASSLLGAMNTEAFF; DNA: TGTGCCAGCAGTCTACTCGGGGCGATGAACACTGAAGCTTTCTTT
V: TRBV4-2; J: TRBJ2-1; D: TRBD2; size: once; CDR3: CASSRVTSGGPRQEQFF; DNA: TGTGCCAGCAGCCGAGTGACTAGCGGGGGGCCCCGTCAGGAGCAGTTCTTC
V: TRBV7-2; J: TRBJ2-7; D: NA; size: NA; CDR3: CASSSGTDYEQYF; DNA: TGTGCCAGCAGCTCCGGGACGGACTACGAGCAGTACTTC
V: TRBV3-1/TRBV3-2; J: TRBJ1-3; D: NA; size: NA; CDR3: CASTTDTSSGNTIYF; DNA: TGTGCCAGCACGACAGACACGAGCTCTGGAAACACCATATATTTT
V: TRBV27; J: TRBJ2-7; D: NA; size: NA; CDR3: CASRRDSTYEQYF; DNA: TGTGCCAGCAGGCGGGACTCCACCTACGAGCAGTACTTC